This T cell receptor beta chain was identified during a study of T cell changes during pregnancy in multiple sclerosis. Some clones are missing from TCRdb's copy, which holds only in-frame ones; the method was immunoSEQ multiplex PCR. The table shows 100,000 or so clones, with 90% to 95% occurring only once. Trimming pared 11 bases from V and 5 bases from J, leaving 15 bases between. Looked up from germline, CDR1 is MNHEY and CDR2 is SVGAGI. The CDR3 runs to 12 residues. Sequencing used peripheral blood, obtained after pregnancy. This chain uses TRBV6-5 with TRBJ2-5; perhaps TRBD2 as D (6 bases). This clonotype was obtained from a female donor with multiple sclerosis, enrolled in a pregnancy study. CDR3 in amino acids: CAVTTSIETQYF. CDR3 nucleotides: TGTGCCGTGACTACTAGCATTGAGACCCAGTACTTC.